The 27 T cell receptor beta chains given below trace back to one sample, sequenced in a study of blood T cell repertoires in COVID-19. TCRdb's table, derived via immunoSEQ multiplex PCR, lists solely in-frame clones and lacks some. The table shows some 190,000 clones, with more than 75% occurring only once. Sequencing was carried out using PBMCs or T cells enriched from blood (not recorded which). Receptors were obtained from a woman aged 45-59 years with acute COVID-19.

In DNA, the CDR3 is TGTGCCAGCAGTCCTCTGAACACTGAAGCTTTCTTT. This translates into CASSPLNTEAFF. The gene calls are TRBV28 and TRBJ1-1; D is undetermined. The CDR3 has 12 amino acids. V was shortened by 5 bases and J by 0 bases, with 4 bases between the two germline ends. Germline assignment: CDR1 MDHEN and CDR2 SYDVKM.

The V call is TRBV7-8, the J call TRBJ1-6; weak D call: TRBD1 (6 bases). Germline CDR1 reads SGHVS; CDR2 reads FQNEAQ. V shed 1 base and J shed 7 bases, with 8 bases lying between them. The length of the CDR3 is 14 residues. The CDR3 DNA is TGTGCCAGCAGCTTAGTTACAGGGAATTCACCCCTCCACTTT. Translation gives CASSLVTGNSPLHF.

The V call is TRBV19, the J call TRBJ1-2; perhaps TRBD1 as D (5 bases). Per the germline V gene, CDR1 is LNHDA and CDR2 is SQIVND (reference sequence). The CDR3 consists of 13 residues. V lost 5 bases, J lost 2 bases, and 9 bases lay in between. CDR3 sequence: CASSQGMNYGYTF. Here the CDR3 DNA reads TGTGCCAGTAGTCAGGGTATGAACTATGGCTACACCTTC.

This clone was counted only a few times. This chain links TRBV28 with TRBJ1-5, with D possibly matching TRBD1 (6 bases). This CDR3 has 16 amino acids. Trimming pared 2 bases from V and 4 bases from J, leaving 15 bases between. The germline V gene has CDR1 MDHEN and CDR2 SYDVKM. The CDR3 DNA is TGTGCCAGCAGTTTAGTCTATCAGGGGCTAAATCAGCCCCAGCATTTT. Amino acids: CASSLVYQGLNQPQHF.

This clone was recorded once. The chain employs TRBV5-6 and TRBJ2-3; D may be TRBD2 (6 bases). Per the germline V gene, CDR1 is SGHDT and CDR2 is YYEEEE. CDR3 length equals 13 residues. Between the trimmed V and J ends, which lost 7 bases and 3 bases, there was a span of 12 bases. CDR3 sequence: CASLWRGTDTQYF. In nucleotides, the CDR3 is TGTGCCAGCCTCTGGCGGGGAACAGATACGCAGTATTTT. Filled out from reference TRBV5-6 and TRBJ2-3, the complete variable domain reads DAGVTQSPTHLIKTRGQQVTLRCSPKSGHDTVSWYQQALGQGPQFIFQYYEEEERQRGNFPDRFSGHQFPNYSSELNVNALLLGDSALYLCASLWRGTDTQYFGPGTRLTVL.

This chain joins TRBV19 and TRBJ1-1; TRBD1 matches 9 bases. CDR3 length equals 16 residues. Germline values: CDR1 LNHDA, CDR2 SQIVND (reference sequence). V shed 0 bases, J shed 4 bases, and the junction held 6 bases outside the gene matches. CDR3 nucleotide sequence: TGTGCCAGTAGTATAGATCAAGGGACAGGGACCACTGAAGCTTTCTTT. Amino acids: CASSIDQGTGTTEAFF.

The table lists this clone with a few counts. The chain couples TRBV4-3 to TRBJ1-1; D is unresolved. CDR1 LGHNA and CDR2 YSLEER come from the germline V gene. The CDR3 totals 12 residues. The V end lost 8 bases, the J end lost 2 bases, and 9 bases lay between the germline ends. Here the CDR3 DNA reads TGCGCCAGCGGGCTGAGAAACACTGAAGCTTTCTTT. Translated: CASGLRNTEAFF.

The chain employs TRBV7-9 and TRBJ1-1, with a weak D call TRBD1 (5 bases). Germline values: CDR1 SEHNR, CDR2 FQNEAQ (reference sequence). Trimming stripped 5 bases from V and 0 bases from J, with 10 bases between. The CDR3 extends over 14 amino acids. The DNA for the CDR3 is TGTGCCAGCAGCGCGGACATGATGAACACTGAAGCTTTCTTT. Protein: CASSADMMNTEAFF.

The CDR3 DNA reads TGTGCCAGCAGCGTAACACCGACAGGGGGCTACAATGAGCAGTTCTTC. Translated, it gives CASSVTPTGGYNEQFF. The V call is TRBV9, the J call TRBJ2-1; TRBD1 matches at 9 bases. Germline assignment: CDR1 SGDLS and CDR2 YYNGEE. J was trimmed by 3 bases and V by 1 base; bases with no gene match: 5. This CDR3 comprises 16 residues.

There are a few counts of this clone. V usage is TRBV7-9 and J usage is TRBJ2-5; 8 bases align to TRBD1. CDR1 is SEHNR, CDR2 FQNEAQ, per germline (reference sequence). This CDR3 contains 13 residues. V shed 5 bases, J shed 5 bases, and the junction held 4 bases outside the gene matches. CDR3 loop: CASSTGGYETQYF. In DNA, the CDR3 is TGTGCCAGCAGCACAGGGGGTTACGAGACCCAGTACTTC.

The rearrangement uses TRBV2 and TRBJ1-2, with D unclear. Germline V gene lookup returns CDR1 SNHLY and CDR2 FYNNEI. CDR3 length: 13 residues. V lost 7 bases, J lost 9 bases, and 18 bases lay in between. CDR3 nucleotide sequence: TGTGCCAGCACCGCGATACTTACGTTCAGCTACACCTTC. It yields the protein CASTAILTFSYTF.

The CDR3 sequence is CASSPIERGPQETQYF. Here the CDR3 DNA reads TGCGCCAGCAGCCCGATCGAGCGGGGGCCGCAAGAGACCCAGTACTTC. The rearrangement links TRBV5-1 to TRBJ2-5, with 8 positions matching TRBD2. The ends lost 4 bases at V and 2 bases at J; junction bases unmatched: 10. The germline CDR1 and CDR2 sequences are SGHRS and YFSETQ. This CDR3 has 16 residues. Based on the CDR3 plus reference TRBV5-1 and TRBJ2-5, the full variable domain is KAGVTQTPRYLIKTRGQQVTLSCSPISGHRSVSWYQQTPGQGLQFLFEYFSETQRNKGNFPGRFSGRQFSNSRSEMNVSTLELGDSALYLCASSPIERGPQETQYFGPGTRLLVL.

This clone was detected a few times. This chain joins TRBV3-1 (or the pseudogene TRBV3-2) and TRBJ1-4; TRBD1 matches at 8 bases. This CDR3 is 13 amino acids long. The germline V gene encodes CDR1 LGHDT and CDR2 YNNKEL (reference sequence). V shed 4 bases and J 8 bases; nucleotides not matched to a gene: 3. The CDR3 here is CASSPQGDEKLFF. The CDR3 DNA reads TGTGCCAGCAGCCCACAGGGGGACGAAAAACTGTTTTTT.

The chain carries TRBV18 and TRBJ1-2; 8 nucleotides line up with TRBD1. This CDR3 spans 14 amino acids. Trimming removed 6 bases from V and 4 bases from J; junction bases left unmatched: 7. Germline lookup yields CDR1 KGHSH and CDR2 LQKENI. The CDR3 here is CASSPGQEPYGYTF. The CDR3 DNA reads as TGTGCCAGCTCCCCGGGACAGGAACCCTATGGCTACACCTTC.

This chain links TRBV6-5 with TRBJ1-6, with 10 bases matching TRBD1. The CDR3 runs to 15 residues. Germline lookup yields CDR1 MNHEY and CDR2 SVGAGI. V shed 4 bases and J 9 bases; nucleotides not matched to a gene: 6. The CDR3 nucleotides are TGTGCCAGCAGTTCGGACAGGGGGATGGGTTCACCCCTCCACTTT. Translated: CASSSDRGMGSPLHF.

The chain recombines TRBV6-4 with TRBJ2-7, with 12 positions matching TRBD2. The CDR3 length is 18 residues. The germline V gene encodes CDR1 MRHNA and CDR2 SNTAGT. Trimming took 2 bases from V and 2 from J; bases not matched to a gene: 10. The CDR3 nucleotides read TGTGCCAGCAGTGACCTCGGGCAAGGACTAGCGGGACCCTACGAGCAGTACGTC. This gives the protein CASSDLGQGLAGPYEQYV.

This clone has only one observation. This rearrangement joins TRBV13 to TRBJ1-3; 9 bases agree with TRBD1. Germline V gene lookup returns CDR1 PRHDT and CDR2 FYEKMQ (reference sequence). V lost 6 bases and J lost 4; bases outside the gene matches: 7. The CDR3 length is 15 residues. The CDR3 DNA reads TGTGCCAGCAGTTTCCGACAGGGGGGAGGAAACACCATATATTTT. Protein sequence: CASSFRQGGGNTIYF.

This chain's CDR3 is CASSPRGLYEQYV. Here the CDR3 DNA reads TGTGCCAGCAGTCCCCGCGGCCTCTACGAGCAGTACGTC. The V gene is TRBV12-3 or TRBV12-4, the J gene TRBJ2-7; D is unresolved. The V end was cut by 5 bases, the J end by 3 bases, with 11 bases between. CDR3 length: 13 residues.

The V call is TRBV25-1, the J call TRBJ2-2; D not certain. The V end was cut by 4 bases, the J end by 9 bases, with 6 bases between. The CDR3 has 11 residues. Germline V gene sequence: CDR1 MGHDK, CDR2 SYGVNS. CDR3 coding DNA: TGTGCCAGCAGTGGGTACAGGGAGCTGTTTTTT. Amino acid sequence: CASSGYRELFF.

This clone was picked up one time. This chain joins TRBV2 and TRBJ1-5; a possible D gene is TRBD1 (6 bases). The CDR3 loop spans 14 amino acids. V was clipped by 4 bases and J by 4 bases, with 11 bases between them. Germline CDR1 is SNHLY and CDR2 is FYNNEI. Here the CDR3 reads CASSGQARNQPQHF. CDR3 nucleotide sequence: TGTGCCAGCAGTGGACAGGCCCGAAATCAGCCCCAGCATTTT.

V is TRBV6-5 and J is TRBJ1-3, with D possibly TRBD1 on 6 matching bases. The CDR3 sequence is 15 residues long. Trimming removed 2 bases from V and 4 bases from J, with 12 bases in between. Germline V gene sequence: CDR1 MNHEY, CDR2 SVGAGI. Written as DNA, the CDR3 is TGTGCCAGCAGTTACCTGGCAGGGGCAGGAAACACCATATATTTT. Translation: CASSYLAGAGNTIYF.

This chain joins TRBV19 and TRBJ1-5, with D uncertain. The CDR3 has 16 amino acids. From germline, CDR1 is LNHDA and CDR2 SQIVND (reference sequence). V was clipped by 5 bases and J by 6 bases, with 20 bases between them. The CDR3 DNA sequence: TGTGCCAGTAGTGGCACTGGAGGGTCCAGGATTCAGCCCCAGCATTTT. The encoded protein is CASSGTGGSRIQPQHF.

The V call is TRBV7-2, the J call TRBJ1-1, with TRBD1 as a possible D gene (5 bases). The CDR3 has 13 amino acids. Germline V gene sequence: CDR1 SGHTA, CDR2 FQGNSA. The ends were cut back, 5 bases at V and 10 bases at J, with 17 bases in the middle. CDR3: CASSQQGSRAAFF. The DNA of the CDR3 is TGTGCCAGCAGCCAGCAGGGTTCCCGGGCAGCTTTCTTT. Based on the CDR3 plus reference TRBV7-2 and TRBJ1-1, the full variable domain is GAGVSQSPSNKVTEKGKDVELRCDPISGHTALYWYRQSLGQGLEFLIYFQGNSAPDKSGLPSDRFSAERTGGSVSTLTIQRTQQEDSAVYLCASSQQGSRAAFFGQGTRLTVV.

The chain combines TRBV6-5 with TRBJ2-7; possible D gene TRBD1, 5 bases. This CDR3 has 14 amino acids. Per the germline V gene, CDR1 is MNHEY and CDR2 is SVGAGI. The V and J ends lost 9 bases and 0 bases respectively, with 15 bases between them. This CDR3 is CASTSGQGSYEQYV. CDR3 coding DNA: TGTGCCAGTACCTCGGGCCAGGGCTCCTACGAGCAGTACGTC.

The chain recombines TRBV5-1 with TRBJ2-1, with 11 bases fitting TRBD2. The V segment lost 4 bases and the J segment 6 bases; nucleotides outside the gene matches: 9. Germline V gives CDR1 SGHRS, CDR2 YFSETQ. The CDR3 totals 16 residues. Here the CDR3 DNA reads TGCGCCAGCAGCGGATATAGCGGGGGGGCCGGCAATGAGCAGTTCTTC. The encoded protein is CASSGYSGGAGNEQFF.

V and J are TRBV28 and TRBJ2-5; 8 bases are a match to TRBD2. V was pared by 7 bases and J by 4 bases, with 5 bases of the junction left unmatched. Germline V lookup: CDR1 MDHEN, CDR2 SYDVKM. CDR3 length equals 13 residues. In nucleotides, the CDR3 is TGTGCCAGCAAATTAGCGGGGTCAGAGACCCAGTACTTC. Encoded protein: CASKLAGSETQYF.

The V and J genes are TRBV11-2 and TRBJ1-2, with TRBD1 matching over 8 bases. V shed 5 bases and J 8 bases; nucleotides not matched to a gene: 7. Per germline, CDR1 SGHAT and CDR2 FQNNGV. The CDR3 runs to 13 residues. DNA of the CDR3: TGTGCCAGCAGCCAAGGACAGGGATACGGCTACACCTTC. Translation: CASSQGQGYGYTF.